A selection of T cell receptor beta chains follows, all from one sample in a study of cytomegalovirus exposure and HLA in healthy donors. Profiled with immunoSEQ multiplex PCR; TCRdb holds only in-frame clones, not every one. The repertoire has around 110,000 clones, around 67% of them found once; the top ten carry 13% to 15%. Sequenced input: PBMCs. The receptors shown here come from a woman between 35 and 50 years old in good health and CMV-seropositive. Each CDR3 is given with its conserved first and last residue. D genes are given only for firm matches. Not every row has a clone size; where given, it reads once, few, many or a size class.

cdr3_nt: TGTGCCAGTAGTATAGTTATCGGGGAAAAACTGTTTTTT; cdr3_aa: CASSIVIGEKLFF; v_call: TRBV19; j_call: TRBJ1-4; d_call: .; clone_size: .
cdr3_nt: TGCGCCAGCAGCCAAGACGGAAGGAGCGCTCAGCCCCAGCATTTT; cdr3_aa: CASSQDGRSAQPQHF; v_call: TRBV4-3; j_call: TRBJ1-5; d_call: .; clone_size: .
cdr3_nt: TGTGCCATCACTCCCGGGACACCGAACACTGAAGCTTTCTTT; cdr3_aa: CAITPGTPNTEAFF; v_call: TRBV10-3; j_call: TRBJ1-1; d_call: .; clone_size: .
cdr3_nt: TGTGCCAGCAGCATTGGGGGCCGCCAGACCCAGTACTTC; cdr3_aa: CASSIGGRQTQYF; v_call: TRBV5-6; j_call: TRBJ2-5; d_call: .; clone_size: .
cdr3_nt: TGTGCCAGCAGTTCCTCCGGGACAGTCTATGGCTACACCTTC; cdr3_aa: CASSSSGTVYGYTF; v_call: TRBV6-5; j_call: TRBJ1-2; d_call: TRBD1; clone_size: .
cdr3_nt: TGTGCCAGCAGCCCGGAACAGGGGAACTCCTACGAGCAGTACTTC; cdr3_aa: CASSPEQGNSYEQYF; v_call: TRBV7-8; j_call: TRBJ2-7; d_call: TRBD1; clone_size: .
cdr3_nt: TGTGCCAGCAGCGTAGGGGTGGACAGGGGTGTTTACGAGCAGTACTTC; cdr3_aa: CASSVGVDRGVYEQYF; v_call: TRBV9; j_call: TRBJ2-7; d_call: TRBD1; clone_size: .
cdr3_nt: TGTGCCAGCAGAGGACACGGGAACACTGAAGCTTTCTTT; cdr3_aa: CASRGHGNTEAFF; v_call: TRBV2; j_call: TRBJ1-1; d_call: .; clone_size: .
cdr3_nt: TGTGCCAGCAGCTCCGGGACAGCGAATTCACCCCTCCACTTT; cdr3_aa: CASSSGTANSPLHF; v_call: TRBV7-8; j_call: TRBJ1-6; d_call: TRBD1; clone_size: .
cdr3_nt: TGTGCCAGCAGCTCCGAGGGACTTCTAAATTCACCCCTCCACTTT; cdr3_aa: CASSSEGLLNSPLHF; v_call: TRBV5-6; j_call: TRBJ1-6; d_call: .; clone_size: .
cdr3_nt: TGTGCCATCAGACAGGTAGCGGATTCACCCCTCCACTTT; cdr3_aa: CAIRQVADSPLHF; v_call: TRBV10-3; j_call: TRBJ1-6; d_call: .; clone_size: .
cdr3_nt: TGTGCTAGCAGCTTAGCGCAGGGGATCCGGGAAGAGACCCAGTACTTC; cdr3_aa: CASSLAQGIREETQYF; v_call: TRBV7-7; j_call: TRBJ2-5; d_call: .; clone_size: .
cdr3_nt: TGTGCCAGCATCTTCAGGGGTAGCGCTGAAGCTTTCTTT; cdr3_aa: CASIFRGSAEAFF; v_call: TRBV6-1; j_call: TRBJ1-1; d_call: .; clone_size: .
cdr3_nt: TGTGCCAGCAGCCTGACAGGTGAGGGGACTGAAGCTTTCTTT; cdr3_aa: CASSLTGEGTEAFF; v_call: TRBV11-3; j_call: TRBJ1-1; d_call: .; clone_size: .
cdr3_nt: TGTGCCAGCAGCTTACCTCAAGAGACCCAGTACTTC; cdr3_aa: CASSLPQETQYF; v_call: TRBV7-6; j_call: TRBJ2-5; d_call: .; clone_size: few
cdr3_nt: TGTGCCAGCAGCTATTTAGCGGGACAGGGGAACACTGAAGCTTTCTTT; cdr3_aa: CASSYLAGQGNTEAFF; v_call: TRBV7-8; j_call: TRBJ1-1; d_call: TRBD1; clone_size: .
cdr3_nt: TGTGCCAGCAGTGGGGGGCAGGCAACTAATGAAAAACTGTTTTTT; cdr3_aa: CASSGGQATNEKLFF; v_call: TRBV6-1; j_call: TRBJ1-4; d_call: .; clone_size: .
cdr3_nt: TGTGCCAGCAGCTTCCAGGGGAGACAGCCCCAGCATTTT; cdr3_aa: CASSFQGRQPQHF; v_call: TRBV5-8; j_call: TRBJ1-5; d_call: .; clone_size: .
cdr3_nt: TGCAGCGTATCAGGGGGGATGAACACTGAAGCTTTCTTT; cdr3_aa: CSVSGGMNTEAFF; v_call: TRBV29-1; j_call: TRBJ1-1; d_call: TRBD1; clone_size: once
cdr3_nt: TGTGCCAGCAGGCGGGGGGCGCGCACCGGGGAGCTGTTTTTT; cdr3_aa: CASRRGARTGELFF; v_call: TRBV6-5; j_call: TRBJ2-2; d_call: TRBD2; clone_size: .
cdr3_nt: TGTGCCAGCAGCTTAGAAACACTTACAGGGATAGAGAGGGGGACCCAGTACTTC; cdr3_aa: CASSLETLTGIERGTQYF; v_call: TRBV13; j_call: TRBJ2-5; d_call: .; clone_size: .
cdr3_nt: TGTGCCAGCACGAATAGAGCCCAACAGCCATATCAGCCCCAGCATTTT; cdr3_aa: CASTNRAQQPYQPQHF; v_call: TRBV5-8; j_call: TRBJ1-5; d_call: .; clone_size: .
cdr3_nt: TGTGCCAGCAGTCGGGCAGGGGTTATTGATGAGCAGTTCTTC; cdr3_aa: CASSRAGVIDEQFF; v_call: TRBV11-3; j_call: TRBJ2-1; d_call: .; clone_size: .
cdr3_nt: TGTGCCTGGAGTCCTCACTATACTGAAGCTTTCTTT; cdr3_aa: CAWSPHYTEAFF; v_call: TRBV30; j_call: TRBJ1-1; d_call: .; clone_size: .
cdr3_nt: TGTGCCAGCAGCCATACCGACGGGGGAAAACTGTTTTTT; cdr3_aa: CASSHTDGGKLFF; v_call: TRBV7-6; j_call: TRBJ1-4; d_call: .; clone_size: .
cdr3_nt: TGTGCCTGGAGCAGGAATAGCAATCAGCCCCAGCATTTT; cdr3_aa: CAWSRNSNQPQHF; v_call: TRBV30; j_call: TRBJ1-5; d_call: .; clone_size: .
cdr3_nt: TGCGCCAGCAGCCAAGATTCTGCTGGGACTAGCCTATATACGCAGTATTTT; cdr3_aa: CASSQDSAGTSLYTQYF; v_call: TRBV4-1; j_call: TRBJ2-3; d_call: TRBD2; clone_size: .
cdr3_nt: TGTGCCAGCAATACCGGGACAGGGGTGGCTTTCTTT; cdr3_aa: CASNTGTGVAFF; v_call: TRBV6-5; j_call: TRBJ1-1; d_call: TRBD1; clone_size: .
cdr3_nt: TGTGCCAGCAGCTTAGTTGGGACAGGAGGGCTCGATGGCTACACCTTC; cdr3_aa: CASSLVGTGGLDGYTF; v_call: TRBV7-9; j_call: TRBJ1-2; d_call: TRBD1; clone_size: few
cdr3_nt: TGCGCCAGCAGTCCCGGGACAGGGGAGGAAAAACTGTTTTTT; cdr3_aa: CASSPGTGEEKLFF; v_call: TRBV5-1; j_call: TRBJ1-4; d_call: TRBD1; clone_size: .
cdr3_nt: TGTGCTAGTGGTGAACTAGCGGGGTTAACAGATACGCAGTATTTT; cdr3_aa: CASGELAGLTDTQYF; v_call: TRBV12-5; j_call: TRBJ2-3; d_call: TRBD2; clone_size: .
cdr3_nt: TGTGCCAGCAGCCCCCTGCGAAGTGTCAATGAGCAGTTCTTC; cdr3_aa: CASSPLRSVNEQFF; v_call: TRBV7-2; j_call: TRBJ2-1; d_call: .; clone_size: .
cdr3_nt: TGTGCCAGCAGTATTGACAGAAATAGCAATCAGCCCCAGCATTTT; cdr3_aa: CASSIDRNSNQPQHF; v_call: TRBV2; j_call: TRBJ1-5; d_call: .; clone_size: .
cdr3_nt: TGTGCCAGCACCACAACCCAGGTGGATTCACCCCTCCACTTT; cdr3_aa: CASTTTQVDSPLHF; v_call: TRBV6-1; j_call: TRBJ1-6; d_call: .; clone_size: .
cdr3_nt: TGTGCCAGCAGCTTGGGCGGATTCGGAAACACCATATATTTT; cdr3_aa: CASSLGGFGNTIYF; v_call: TRBV5-6; j_call: TRBJ1-3; d_call: .; clone_size: .
cdr3_nt: TGTGCCAGCAGTCGGGACAGGGTACAAGAGACCCAGTACTTC; cdr3_aa: CASSRDRVQETQYF; v_call: TRBV6-5; j_call: TRBJ2-5; d_call: TRBD1; clone_size: .
cdr3_nt: TGTGCCAGCAGTTCTATTCTCGCGGGGGGCACAGATACGCAGTATTTT; cdr3_aa: CASSSILAGGTDTQYF; v_call: TRBV6-6; j_call: TRBJ2-3; d_call: TRBD2; clone_size: .
cdr3_nt: TGCGCCAGCAGCCCCTTAGGGGCTGGGGCTTTCTTT; cdr3_aa: CASSPLGAGAFF; v_call: TRBV5-1; j_call: TRBJ1-1; d_call: .; clone_size: once
cdr3_nt: TGTGCCAGCAGCCCCTCGACAGGGGGAGGGGAGACCCAGTACTTC; cdr3_aa: CASSPSTGGGETQYF; v_call: TRBV11-2; j_call: TRBJ2-5; d_call: TRBD1; clone_size: .
cdr3_nt: TGTGCCAGCAGCTTCGGGAGTGAGCAGTTCTTC; cdr3_aa: CASSFGSEQFF; v_call: TRBV7-9; j_call: TRBJ2-1; d_call: .; clone_size: .
cdr3_nt: TGTGCCAGCAGCGGGGGGCACGGAGATACGCAGTATTTT; cdr3_aa: CASSGGHGDTQYF; v_call: TRBV9; j_call: TRBJ2-3; d_call: .; clone_size: .
cdr3_nt: TGTGCAACCAACTTGGGGGATTGGGTTAGCGGGGAGCGCTCCTACGAGCAGTACTTC; cdr3_aa: CATNLGDWVSGERSYEQYF; v_call: TRBV12-2; j_call: TRBJ2-7; d_call: .; clone_size: .
cdr3_nt: TGCGCCAGCAGCCTTGCAGGGGACTATGGCTACACCTTC; cdr3_aa: CASSLAGDYGYTF; v_call: TRBV4-1; j_call: TRBJ1-2; d_call: .; clone_size: .
cdr3_nt: TGTGCCAGCAGCCAAGGGGTAGGGTCTAGCGGGGGGGCGAGAGCGGGGGAGCAGTACTTC; cdr3_aa: CASSQGVGSSGGARAGEQYF; v_call: TRBV4-2; j_call: TRBJ2-7; d_call: TRBD2; clone_size: once
cdr3_nt: TGCGCCAGCAGAATTGGACAGGGGGCGAACACTGAAGCTTTCTTT; cdr3_aa: CASRIGQGANTEAFF; v_call: TRBV5-1; j_call: TRBJ1-1; d_call: TRBD1; clone_size: .
cdr3_nt: TGCGCCAGCAGCCCCTGGTTCGAGCGGGGGTTCACCGGGGAGCTGTTTTTT; cdr3_aa: CASSPWFERGFTGELFF; v_call: TRBV4-1; j_call: TRBJ2-2; d_call: TRBD2; clone_size: few
cdr3_nt: TGCGCCAGCAGCCCGGGAGGGACCCAGAGGGGTTACGAGCAGTACTTC; cdr3_aa: CASSPGGTQRGYEQYF; v_call: TRBV5-1; j_call: TRBJ2-7; d_call: TRBD2; clone_size: .
cdr3_nt: TGTGCCACCAGCAAGGAGAGATATTTGGGGGCGCGGAACTATGGCTACACCTTC; cdr3_aa: CATSKERYLGARNYGYTF; v_call: TRBV15; j_call: TRBJ1-2; d_call: .; clone_size: .
cdr3_nt: TGTGCCAGCAGCTTCGGCAGGGACTACGAGCAGTACTTC; cdr3_aa: CASSFGRDYEQYF; v_call: TRBV7-2; j_call: TRBJ2-7; d_call: .; clone_size: .
cdr3_nt: TGTGCCAGCTCTCCCCTCGTTACAACTAATGAAAAACTGTTTTTT; cdr3_aa: CASSPLVTTNEKLFF; v_call: TRBV18; j_call: TRBJ1-4; d_call: .; clone_size: .
cdr3_nt: TGTGCCAGCAGCCAAGATTATACAGGGGATCGCAATCAGCCCCAGCATTTT; cdr3_aa: CASSQDYTGDRNQPQHF; v_call: TRBV4-2; j_call: TRBJ1-5; d_call: TRBD1; clone_size: .
cdr3_nt: TGCGCCAGCAGCCAACAGGGTATGAACACTGAAGCTTTCTTT; cdr3_aa: CASSQQGMNTEAFF; v_call: TRBV4-1; j_call: TRBJ1-1; d_call: .; clone_size: .
cdr3_nt: TGTGCCAGCAGACAGAGCGGGGGGCCCCAAGAGACCCAGTACTTC; cdr3_aa: CASRQSGGPQETQYF; v_call: TRBV2; j_call: TRBJ2-5; d_call: TRBD2; clone_size: .
cdr3_nt: TGTGCCAGCAGCTATTCAGAGGAAACTGAAGCTTTCTTT; cdr3_aa: CASSYSEETEAFF; v_call: TRBV7-3; j_call: TRBJ1-1; d_call: .; clone_size: .
cdr3_nt: TGTGCCTGGAGTATGGGCCTCGACACAGATACGCAGTATTTT; cdr3_aa: CAWSMGLDTDTQYF; v_call: TRBV30; j_call: TRBJ2-3; d_call: .; clone_size: .